This is a list of T cell receptor beta chains from one sample in a study of blood T cell repertoires in COVID-19. Assay used: immunoSEQ multiplex PCR; TCRdb lists only in-frame clones, some missing. The table lists 250,000 or so clones, approximately 85% of them singletons, with around 1.8% in the top ten. Sequences were obtained from PBMCs or T cells enriched from blood (not recorded which). The receptor source for this set is a woman aged 45-65 years who had recovered from COVID-19. Each CDR3 is given with its conserved first and last residue. D genes are given only for firm matches. Size is omitted from some rows. Given values are once, few, many or a class for expanded clones.

>.|TRBJ2-2|TRBV9|.
TGTGCCAGCAGCGTAGCTAGCGCGAACACCGGGGAGCTGTTTTTT
CASSVASANTGELFF
>.|TRBJ2-4|TRBV28|.
TGTGCAAGCTTAGAACCAGGGTCCAAAAACATTCAGTACTTC
CASLEPGSKNIQYF
>.|TRBJ2-3|TRBV9|.
TGTGCCAGCAGCGTAGATTTGCGGTCTAGCACAGATACGCAGTATTTT
CASSVDLRSSTDTQYF
>.|TRBJ2-7|TRBV5-1|.
TGCGCCAGCAGCTTAGGGTCCGGACTGATCGAGCAGTACTTC
CASSLGSGLIEQYF
>.|TRBJ2-3|TRBV28|.
TGTGCCAGCAGACCCCCGGACAGAACAGATACGCAGTATTTT
CASRPPDRTDTQYF
>TRBD1|TRBJ2-7|TRBV25-1|.
TGTGCCAGCAGTGCTGGACAGGGTTCCTACGAGCAGTACTTC
CASSAGQGSYEQYF
>.|TRBJ2-7|TRBV7-9|.
TGTGCCAGCAGCGCCATGGGTGGGCACCCCGAGCAGTACTTC
CASSAMGGHPEQYF
>.|TRBJ2-2|TRBV9|.
TGTGCCAGCAGCGTAGTCGGGAGCAACACCGGGGAGCTGTTTTTT
CASSVVGSNTGELFF
>TRBD2|TRBJ2-7|TRBV3-1/TRBV3-2|.
TGTGCCAGCAGCCAAATCACTAGCGGGGGCTACGAGCAGTACTTC
CASSQITSGGYEQYF
>.|TRBJ1-1|TRBV5-1|.
TGCGCCAGCAGCTTGAACGCCCCGGGGGACTACCTGAACACTGAAGCTTTCTTT
CASSLNAPGDYLNTEAFF
>.|TRBJ2-7|TRBV3-1/TRBV3-2|.
TGTGCCAGCAGCCAGGGGACACAGGATCACTACGAGCAGTACTTC
CASSQGTQDHYEQYF
>TRBD2|TRBJ2-3|TRBV5-1|.
TGCGCCAGCAGCCCTGCCCTAGCGGGAGGGGCAGATACGCAGTATTTT
CASSPALAGGADTQYF
>.|TRBJ2-1|TRBV9|.
TGTGCCAGCAGCGTCACTAGTAACAATGAGCAGTTCTTC
CASSVTSNNEQFF
>TRBD1|TRBJ1-2|TRBV5-6|once
TGTGCCAGCAGCCTGGGACAGGGAGTTCGGGGCTACACCTTC
CASSLGQGVRGYTF
>TRBD1|TRBJ2-5|TRBV14|once
TGTGCCAGCAGCCCTACGACAGGGCTAGAGACCCAGTACTTC
CASSPTTGLETQYF
>.|TRBJ2-5|TRBV6-5|few
TGTGCCAGCAGCCGAGCCTCAGGGGAGACCCAGTACTTC
CASSRASGETQYF
>.|TRBJ2-2|TRBV7-9|once
TGTGCCAGCAGCTTAGCGTTACCGGTCCAGGGGACCACCGGGGAGCTGTTTTTT
CASSLALPVQGTTGELFF
>.|TRBJ2-7|TRBV18|once
TGTGCCAGCTCACCACCGAAGGGGTCGGGCCGGGAGCAGTACTTC
CASSPPKGSGREQYF
>.|TRBJ1-3|TRBV10-1|.
TGCGCCAGCAAAAGCGTCTCTGGAAACACCATATATTTT
CASKSVSGNTIYF
>.|TRBJ2-7|TRBV27|.
TGTGCCAGCAGTTTAGGTGGGAGAGCAAACTACGAGCAGTACTTC
CASSLGGRANYEQYF
>TRBD1|TRBJ1-4|TRBV27|.
TGTGCCACCTCCGACAGGGCGGCTAATGAAAAACTGTTTTTT
CATSDRAANEKLFF
>TRBD1|TRBJ1-4|TRBV19|.
TGTGCCAGTAGTGTAACGACAGGGATGGGTGAAAAACTGTTTTTT
CASSVTTGMGEKLFF
>.|TRBJ1-5|TRBV28|.
TGTGCCAGCAGTTTCGTCAGAGGGTATCAGCCCCAGCATTTT
CASSFVRGYQPQHF
>.|TRBJ1-2|TRBV27|.
TGTGCCAGCAGCATCGGAGGGATTTATGGCTACACCTTC
CASSIGGIYGYTF
>.|TRBJ2-6|TRBV7-2|.
TGTGCCAGCAGCTTATCGGCGGGACCCCTCTCTGGGGCCAACGTCCTGACTTTC
CASSLSAGPLSGANVLTF
>.|TRBJ2-5|TRBV11-3|.
TGTGCCAGCAGCCAATACTCCCAAGAGACCCAGTACTTC
CASSQYSQETQYF
>TRBD2|TRBJ2-7|TRBV5-1|.
TGCGCCAGCAGCCAAGGGACTAGCAAGACCTACGAGCAGTACTTC
CASSQGTSKTYEQYF
>.|TRBJ1-5|TRBV5-8|.
TGTGCCAGCAGCTGGGGAGAAAGCAATCAGCCCCAGCATTTT
CASSWGESNQPQHF
>.|TRBJ2-3|TRBV5-1|once
TGCGCCAGCAGCACTCGCCCCTCCGGGACAGATACGCAGTATTTT
CASSTRPSGTDTQYF
>TRBD2|TRBJ2-7|TRBV7-8|once
TGTGCCAGCAGCACCCACGGGAGGCCCCTCTACGAGCAGTACTTC
CASSTHGRPLYEQYF
>TRBD1|TRBJ2-7|TRBV2|few
TGTGCCAGACAAGGGACAGGGAGGGAACAGTACTTC
CARQGTGREQYF
>.|TRBJ2-5|TRBV7-9|.
TGTGCCAGCAGCTCCCACCGTCAACTCGAAGAGACCCAGTACTTC
CASSSHRQLEETQYF
>TRBD2|TRBJ2-4|TRBV5-4|once
TGTGCCAGCAGCGACGGACTCCGACTAGCGTCCCCCCGAGGCAAAAACATTCAGTACTTC
CASSDGLRLASPRGKNIQYF
>.|TRBJ2-1|TRBV18|.
TGTGCCAGCTCACCAGGGAGAGAGCAGTTCTTC
CASSPGREQFF
>TRBD1|TRBJ1-1|TRBV5-4|.
TGTGCCAGCAGCCATCCGGGACAGGGGATGAACACTGAAGCTTTCTTT
CASSHPGQGMNTEAFF
>TRBD1|TRBJ1-4|TRBV7-9|.
TGTGCCAGCAGCTTAGGGGTGACAGGGGAAGCGTCTGGAAAACTGTTTTTT
CASSLGVTGEASGKLFF
>.|TRBJ1-5|TRBV10-3|.
TGTGCCATCAGTGACGAGAGCCCGTATAGCAATCAGCCCCAGCATTTT
CAISDESPYSNQPQHF
>TRBD2|TRBJ2-1|TRBV5-6|.
TGTGCCAGCAGCTTGTATTCGGGACTAGCGTTACATCAGTTCTTC
CASSLYSGLALHQFF
>TRBD2|TRBJ2-1|TRBV28|.
TGTGCCAGCAGTTTATCGGGCGGGAGTAGGTATGAGCAGTTCTTC
CASSLSGGSRYEQFF
>TRBD2|TRBJ2-3|TRBV2|.
TGTGCCAGCAGCGCGAGCGGGAGAGGGGATACGCAGTATTTT
CASSASGRGDTQYF
>.|TRBJ2-7|TRBV10-1|.
TGCGCCAGCAGTGGGCAGGGCACGTACGAGCAGTACTTC
CASSGQGTYEQYF
>.|TRBJ2-1|TRBV27|.
TGTGCCAGCAGTTTATGGTCTAGCCCGAGAACCCAGTTCTTC
CASSLWSSPRTQFF
>TRBD1|TRBJ2-1|TRBV11-2|.
TGTGCCAGCAGCTTAGGCTGGACAGGGGGTCGCGATGAGCAGTTCTTC
CASSLGWTGGRDEQFF
>.|TRBJ1-5|TRBV4-1|.
TGCGCCAGCAGCCAAGATCACGGCGGGGGTAGCAATCAGCCCCAGCATTTT
CASSQDHGGGSNQPQHF
>.|TRBJ2-7|TRBV29-1|.
TGCAGCGTGGTAGGAACAGGGAGCGGCGAGCAGTACTTC
CSVVGTGSGEQYF
>.|TRBJ1-5|TRBV2|.
TGTGCCAGCGAGCGTTGGCAGTTTGCTAGCAATCAGCCCCAGCATTTT
CASERWQFASNQPQHF
>.|TRBJ2-1|TRBV5-1|.
TGCGCCAGCAGTGGGGGGTCTTATGGCAATGAGCAGTTCTTC
CASSGGSYGNEQFF
>.|TRBJ2-7|TRBV5-1|.
TGCGCCAGCAGCCAGCGGGTTGGCTCCTACGAGCAGTACTTC
CASSQRVGSYEQYF
>.|TRBJ1-2|TRBV12-3/TRBV12-4|few
TGTGCCAGCAGCATAAACGGGGTTGGTGGCTACACCTTC
CASSINGVGGYTF